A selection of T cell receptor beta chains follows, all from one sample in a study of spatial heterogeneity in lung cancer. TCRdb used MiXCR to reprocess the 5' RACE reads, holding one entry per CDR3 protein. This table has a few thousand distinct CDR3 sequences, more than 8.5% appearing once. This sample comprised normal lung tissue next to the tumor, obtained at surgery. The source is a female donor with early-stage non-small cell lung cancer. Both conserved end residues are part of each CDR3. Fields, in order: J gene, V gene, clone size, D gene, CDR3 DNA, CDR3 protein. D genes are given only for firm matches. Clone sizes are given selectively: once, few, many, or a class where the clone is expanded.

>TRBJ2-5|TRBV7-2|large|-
TGTGCCAGCCGCTTCCAAGAGACCCAGTACTTC
CASRFQETQYF
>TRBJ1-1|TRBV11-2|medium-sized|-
TGTGCCAGCAGCCGGACAGAGAACACTGAAGCTTTCTTT
CASSRTENTEAFF
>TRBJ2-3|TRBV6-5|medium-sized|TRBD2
TGTGCCAGCAACCCCATTCGGGCTAGCGGGGAGACAGATACGCAGTATTTT
CASNPIRASGETDTQYF
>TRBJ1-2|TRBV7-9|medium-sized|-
TGTGCCAGCAGCTTGGATAGCTATGGCTACACCTTC
CASSLDSYGYTF
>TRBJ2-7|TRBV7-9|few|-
TGTGCCAGCAGCCCGGTCGGAGCATCAGGGGACGAGCAGTACTTC
CASSPVGASGDEQYF
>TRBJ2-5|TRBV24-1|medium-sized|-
TGTGCCACAGACAGCCAACAAGAGACCCAGTACTTC
CATDSQQETQYF
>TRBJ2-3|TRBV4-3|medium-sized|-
TGCGCCAGCAGCTCTTCGTGGGTTGGTCCAGATACGCAGTATTTT
CASSSSWVGPDTQYF
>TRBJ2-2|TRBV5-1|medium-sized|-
TGCGCCAGCAGCTTGGCCGGGGGGCGAGGTGGCACCGGGGAGCTGTTTTTT
CASSLAGGRGGTGELFF
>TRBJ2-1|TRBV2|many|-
TGTGCCAGCAGTTCGTCGGCAGGGAAAAATGAGCAGTTCTTC
CASSSSAGKNEQFF
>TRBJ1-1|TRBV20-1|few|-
TGCAGTGCTACCGGCGACAGCGGCAACACTGAAGCTTTCTTT
CSATGDSGNTEAFF
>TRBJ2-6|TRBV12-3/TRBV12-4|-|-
TGTGCCAGCAGTTTCGGCCCCGTCCTGACTTTC
CASSFGPVLTF
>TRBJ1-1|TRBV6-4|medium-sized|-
TGTGCCAGCAGTGTTACCCTCCAAGGTAAAGCTTTCTTT
CASSVTLQGKAFF
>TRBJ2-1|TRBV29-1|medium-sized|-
TGCAGCGTTGAAGTGACGGTCAGTTACAATGAGCAGTTCTTC
CSVEVTVSYNEQFF
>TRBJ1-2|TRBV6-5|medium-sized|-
TGTGCCAGCAGTCCCTTCGGCAGGGGTACCAACTATGGCTACACCTTC
CASSPFGRGTNYGYTF